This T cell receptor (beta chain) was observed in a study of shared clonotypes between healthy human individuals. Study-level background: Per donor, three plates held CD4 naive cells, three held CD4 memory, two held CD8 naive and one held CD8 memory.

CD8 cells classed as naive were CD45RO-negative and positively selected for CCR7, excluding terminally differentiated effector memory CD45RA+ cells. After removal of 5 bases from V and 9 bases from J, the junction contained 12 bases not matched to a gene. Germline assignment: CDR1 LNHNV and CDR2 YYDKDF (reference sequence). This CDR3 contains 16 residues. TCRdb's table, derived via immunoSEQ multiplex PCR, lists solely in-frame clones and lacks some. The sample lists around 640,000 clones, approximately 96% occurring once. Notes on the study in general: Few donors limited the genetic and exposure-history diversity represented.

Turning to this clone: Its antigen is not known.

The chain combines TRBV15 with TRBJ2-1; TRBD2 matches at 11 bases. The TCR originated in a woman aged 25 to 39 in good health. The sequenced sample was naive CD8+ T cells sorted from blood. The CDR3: CATSGKRTSGSGEQFF. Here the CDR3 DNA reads TGTGCCACCAGCGGCAAAAGGACTAGCGGGTCTGGTGAGCAGTTCTTC.